The 21 T cell receptor beta chains in this list originate from one sample, sequenced in a study of CD8 T cells in ankylosing spondylitis (dated by TCRdb to 2015 to 2018). Study-wide findings and limitations: Blood from ankylosing spondylitis patients appeared to be characterized by a TCR beta motif made up of under ten highly homologous amino acid variants.

These receptors' antigens are unknown. Libraries were built with 5' RACE. The listed sequencing device is Illumina HiSeq 2500. TCRdb applied fastp at Q25 and MiXCR to the public reads, then kept only in-frame beta chains. Rows with one shared CDR3 protein collapse into an entry with the most common genes and DNA. Across this sample there are more than 650,000 distinct CDR3 sequences, with 12% seen only once. The ten largest clones represent 0.51% of the sample. Material: blood, either unsorted or a sorted T cell fraction (not recorded which). These receptors were collected from a male donor with ankylosing spondylitis.

The sample holds many counts of this clonotype. Germline is not matched at one junction end, which may reflect a read error. The rearrangement joins TRBV5-1 to TRBJ2-1, with 9 nucleotides matching TRBD1. CDR3 length: 15 amino acids. Germline assignment: CDR1 SGHRS and CDR2 YFSETQ. The CDR3 region has the DNA TGTGCCAGCAGCTTAGAGGGACAGGGTTACAATGAGCAGTTCTTC. Its protein is CASSLEGQGYNEQFF.

This clonotype was seen at least ten times. This chain joins TRBV5-1 and TRBJ2-5; D tentatively reads TRBD1 or TRBD2 (5 bases each). V dropped 7 bases and J dropped 0 bases, with 13 bases sitting between them. The CDR3 runs 14 residues. Germline CDR1 and CDR2: SGHRS and YFSETQ. This CDR3 is CASGRDGYQETQYF. The CDR3 DNA reads as TGCGCCAGCGGCAGGGACGGCTACCAAGAGACCCAGTACTTC.

This clonotype has ten or more counts. The rearrangement links TRBV6-1 to TRBJ1-1; D remains unclear. Per the germline V gene, CDR1 is MNHNS and CDR2 is SASEGT. The CDR3 totals 13 residues. Trimming took off 11 bases at V and 2 bases at J, with 15 bases between the two ends. CDR3 bases: TGTGCCGCTTCCCAACAGCTTAACACTGAAGCTTTCTTT. Protein: CAASQQLNTEAFF.

The V and J genes are TRBV24-1 and TRBJ1-2; perhaps TRBD1 as D (5 bases). The CDR3 is 13 amino acids. Germline V gene sequence: CDR1 KGHDR, CDR2 SFDVKD. The V gene lost 9 bases and the J gene lost 3 bases, with 13 bases spanning the gap. CDR3 DNA sequence: TGTGCCACCTACAGGTATAAGGACTATGGCTACACCTTC. This codes for CATYRYKDYGYTF.

The chain carries TRBV20-1 and TRBJ2-1; TRBD2 might be the D (5 bases). V was clipped by 3 bases and J by 1 base, with 16 bases between them. There are 16 residues in the CDR3. Germline V gene data show CDR1 as DFQATT and CDR2 as SNEGSKA (reference sequence). CDR3 loop: CSASSNRGGSYNEQFF. CDR3 nucleotide sequence: TGCAGTGCTAGTAGTAACAGAGGAGGATCCTACAATGAGCAGTTCTTC.

This clonotype was seen ten or more times. V usage is TRBV29-1 and J usage is TRBJ2-5, with 7 bases matching TRBD1. Germline V gene sequence: CDR1 SQVTM, CDR2 ANQGSEA. The V gene end was trimmed by 3 bases and the J gene end by 4 bases; junction bases not matched to a gene: 5. The CDR3 is 13 residues long. In DNA, the CDR3 is TGCAGCGTTGAGAGGGGGCAAGGAGAGACCCAGTACTTC. Protein: CSVERGQGETQYF. Full variable domain (missing parts from reference TRBV29-1 and TRBJ2-5): SAVISQKPSRDICQRGTSLTIQCQVDSQVTMMFWYRQQPGQSLTLIATANQGSEATYESGFVIDKFPISRPNLTFSTLTVSNMSPEDSSIYLCSVERGQGETQYFGPGTRLLVL.

In its sample, this clonotype was seen many times. This chain links TRBV5-1 with TRBJ1-1, with TRBD1 matching over 8 bases. Per germline, CDR1 SGHRS and CDR2 YFSETQ. Trimming at V came to 4 bases and at J to 3 bases, leaving 8 bases not matched to a gene. The CDR3 loop spans 15 amino acids. CDR3 sequence: CASSPTGTGDTEAFF. CDR3 bases: TGCGCCAGCAGCCCGACGGGGACAGGAGACACTGAAGCTTTCTTT.

The V gene is TRBV28, the J gene TRBJ1-2, with D perhaps TRBD1 (6 bases). The CDR3 has 13 amino acids. Looked up from germline, CDR1 is MDHEN and CDR2 is SYDVKM. Trimming took 7 bases from V and 4 from J, leaving 13 bases between them. The CDR3 reads CASIPGGAYGYTF. DNA of the CDR3: TGTGCCAGCATCCCGGGGGGGGCCTATGGCTACACCTTC.

This clonotype was detected many times. This chain's CDR3 is CASSLSLAGDTDTQYF. DNA of the CDR3: TGTGCCAGCAGCTTATCACTAGCGGGAGACACAGATACGCAGTATTTT. The gene calls are TRBV7-6 and TRBJ2-3; 11 nucleotides match TRBD2. From germline, CDR1 is SGHVS and CDR2 FNYEAQ. V trimming: 2 bases; J trimming: 2 bases; junction bases outside the gene matches: 3. The CDR3 has 16 residues.

This clonotype has more than one count but fewer than ten. This rearrangement joins TRBV6-5 to TRBJ2-2; D perhaps matches TRBD2 (6 bases). V shed 0 bases and J shed 7 bases, with 9 bases lying between them. Per germline, CDR1 MNHEY and CDR2 SVGAGI. There are 14 residues in the CDR3. The CDR3 sequence is CASSYSGTGGELFF. The CDR3 nucleotides read TGTGCCAGCAGTTACTCAGGGACTGGCGGGGAGCTGTTTTTT.

Many counts were recorded for this clonotype. V gene TRBV28 combines with J gene TRBJ2-5; D is unresolved. In germline, CDR1 is MDHEN, CDR2 SYDVKM. The CDR3 runs to 15 residues. Trimming cost V 2 bases and J 2 bases, with 12 bases left between them. As DNA, the CDR3 is TGTGCCAGCAGTTTAAATGGAGCATCGCAAGAGACCCAGTACTTC. It yields the protein CASSLNGASQETQYF.

This clonotype was seen a few times. The chain uses TRBV6-1 and TRBJ1-6; 7 bases are a match to TRBD1. Germline CDR1 MNHNS, CDR2 SASEGT. This CDR3 region has 13 residues. J was trimmed by 10 bases and V by 8 bases; bases with no gene match: 8. CDR3 residues: CASGRDRYSPLHF. CDR3 DNA: TGTGCCAGCGGCCGGGACAGATACTCACCCCTCCACTTT.

This clonotype has only a few counts. This chain uses TRBV27 with TRBJ2-1; TRBD2 matches at 10 bases. V was clipped by 7 bases and J by 7 bases; unmatched bases: 10. CDR3 size: 15 residues. CDR1 is MNHEY and CDR2 is SMNVEV in the germline V gene (reference sequence). CDR3 DNA: TGTGCCAGCACTGTTTTTGCTAGCGGGAGAAATGAGCAGTTCTTC. Residues: CASTVFASGRNEQFF.

The V and J genes are TRBV28 and TRBJ2-1; either TRBD1 or TRBD2 may fit D (6 bases each). From germline, CDR1 is MDHEN and CDR2 SYDVKM. Trimming removed 5 bases at V and 3 bases at J, with 14 bases between. The CDR3 length is 15 residues. The CDR3: CASSIGGQVYNEQFF. In DNA, the CDR3 is TGTGCCAGCAGTATTGGGGGGCAGGTCTACAATGAGCAGTTCTTC.

The sample holds a few counts of this clonotype. The chain couples TRBV5-1 to TRBJ1-1; D not certain. This CDR3 spans 16 amino acids. Between the trimmed V and J ends, which lost 6 bases and 1 base, there was a span of 19 bases. Germline V CDR1 and CDR2: SGHRS, YFSETQ. The CDR3, as DNA: TGCGCCAGCACTTTGCTAACTTCGGGGTCGAACACTGAAGCTTTCTTT. Its translation: CASTLLTSGSNTEAFF.

This chain uses TRBV30 with TRBJ2-1, with D possibly called TRBD1 or TRBD2 (5 bases each). Germline-derived CDR1 and CDR2 are GTSNPN and SVGIG (reference sequence). CDR3 length: 12 amino acids. V was cut by 1 base and J by 12 bases, with 13 bases left in between. CDR3 bases: TGTGCCTGGAGTGATTATCTGGGGGTGCAGTTCTTC. Its translation is CAWSDYLGVQFF.

This clonotype came up many times. The chain joins TRBV11-2 to TRBJ2-5, with D possibly TRBD1 on 7 matching bases. Trimming left V 1 base short and J 1 base short, with 16 bases between. Germline values: CDR1 SGHAT, CDR2 FQNNGV. The CDR3 is 17 residues long. CDR3 coding DNA: TGTGCCAGCAGCTTAGGGGCTGGGGGGACAGTCCAAGAGACCCAGTACTTC. Its protein is CASSLGAGGTVQETQYF.

The table lists this clonotype with many counts. The V gene is TRBV12-3 or TRBV12-4, the J gene TRBJ1-6, with D possibly being TRBD1 (5 bases). The CDR3 length is 13 residues. The V and J ends lost 1 base and 11 bases respectively, with 9 bases between them. DNA for the CDR3: TGTGCCAGCAGTTTAGGGTTGGGGGCACCCCTCCACTTT. It is translated as CASSLGLGAPLHF.

This clonotype has at least ten counts. This chain connects TRBV7-2 to TRBJ2-7; tentatively, D is TRBD1 (7 bases). The CDR3 has 14 amino acids. Trimming pared 6 bases from V and 6 bases from J, leaving 18 bases between. Germline V lookup: CDR1 SGHTA, CDR2 FQGNSA. This chain's CDR3 is CASSSSTGRSEQYF. The CDR3 bases are TGTGCCAGCAGTTCCTCGACAGGGAGGAGCGAGCAGTACTTC.

The table lists this clonotype with a few counts. In DNA form, the CDR3 reads TGTGCCATCAGTGGGGACCCACTCTGCAATGAGCAGTTCTTC. Protein: CAISGDPLCNEQFF. V usage is TRBV10-3 and J usage is TRBJ2-1, with D perhaps matching TRBD1 or TRBD2 (5 bases each). CDR1 is ENHRY, CDR2 SYGVKD, per germline. CDR3 size: 14 residues. V lost 4 bases and J 6 bases, leaving 13 bases between the germline ends.

This clonotype was counted between two and nine times. This rearrangement joins TRBV30 to TRBJ1-1, with 9 bases matching TRBD1. After removal of 0 bases from V and 6 bases from J, the junction contained 5 bases not matched to a gene. The CDR3 consists of 14 residues. CDR1 is GTSNPN and CDR2 is SVGIG in the germline V gene (reference sequence). CDR3 amino acids: CAWSVQGAQAEAFF. In DNA, the CDR3 is TGTGCCTGGAGTGTACAGGGGGCCCAAGCTGAAGCTTTCTTT.